This T cell receptor beta chain appears in the sequencing data of a study of T-cell reconstitution after alpha-beta-depleted transplantation in children. Study-level points and caveats: Fresh T-cell production supplied most of the T-cell counts and diversity seen one year after transplant.

Unique molecular identifiers were used to barcode this TCRbeta library. One entry per CDR3 protein results from TCRdb running MiXCR on the PCR reads. Among approximately 70,000 distinct CDR3 sequences, 4.9% were seen once, and the ten largest hold approximately 17%. This clonotype was counted at least ten times. The antigen is not known. This CDR3 is 13 amino acids long. Trimming removed 6 bases at V and 10 bases at J, with 17 bases between. Looked up from germline, CDR1 is SGHRS and CDR2 is YFSETQ. This clonotype was sampled from a boy under three years old who had a stem cell transplant for acute myeloid leukemia, so the T cells may come from the graft donor. Sample: PBMCs, mostly from graft donor cells, taken 180 days after TCRalphabeta/CD19-depleted stem cell transplant. The chain links TRBV5-1 to TRBJ2-1; D is tentatively TRBD1 or TRBD2 (5 bases each). CDR3 DNA sequence: TGCGCCAGCATAGGGACCCACTTTGGGGAGCAGTTCTTC. Its translation is CASIGTHFGEQFF.